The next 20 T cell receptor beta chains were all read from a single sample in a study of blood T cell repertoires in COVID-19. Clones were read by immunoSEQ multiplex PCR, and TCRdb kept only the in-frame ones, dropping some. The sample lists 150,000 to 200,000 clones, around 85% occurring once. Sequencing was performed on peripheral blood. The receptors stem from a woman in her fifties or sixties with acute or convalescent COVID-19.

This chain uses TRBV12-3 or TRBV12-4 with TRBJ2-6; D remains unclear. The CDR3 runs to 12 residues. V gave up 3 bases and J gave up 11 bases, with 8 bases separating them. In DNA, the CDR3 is TGTGCCAGCAGTTTGGCCGCCTACGTCCTGACTTTC. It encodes CASSLAAYVLTF.

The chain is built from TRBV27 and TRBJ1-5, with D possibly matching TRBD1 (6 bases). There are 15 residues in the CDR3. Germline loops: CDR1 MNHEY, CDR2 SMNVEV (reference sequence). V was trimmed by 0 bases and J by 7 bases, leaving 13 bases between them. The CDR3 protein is CASSLSAGAEQPQHF. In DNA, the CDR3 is TGTGCCAGCAGTTTATCGGCGGGGGCGGAACAGCCCCAGCATTTT.

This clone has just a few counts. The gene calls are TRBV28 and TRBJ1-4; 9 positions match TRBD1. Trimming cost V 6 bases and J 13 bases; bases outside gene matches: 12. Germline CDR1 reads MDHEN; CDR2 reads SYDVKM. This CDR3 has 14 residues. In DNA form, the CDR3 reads TGTGCCAGCAGGCCCGGGACAGGGTCCCAACTACTGTTTTTT. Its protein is CASRPGTGSQLLFF.

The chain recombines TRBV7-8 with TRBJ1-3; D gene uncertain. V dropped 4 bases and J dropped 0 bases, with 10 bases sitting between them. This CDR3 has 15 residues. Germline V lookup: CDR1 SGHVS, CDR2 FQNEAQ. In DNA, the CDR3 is TGTGCCAGCAGCTCATTAGCCTACTCTGGAAACACCATATATTTT. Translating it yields CASSSLAYSGNTIYF.

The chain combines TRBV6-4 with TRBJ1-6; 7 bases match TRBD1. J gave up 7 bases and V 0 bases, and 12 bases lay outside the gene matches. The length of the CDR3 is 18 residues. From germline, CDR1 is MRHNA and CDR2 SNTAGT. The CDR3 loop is CASSDSLAETGFNSPLHF. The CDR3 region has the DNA TGTGCCAGCAGTGACTCCCTAGCCGAGACAGGGTTCAATTCACCCCTCCACTTT.

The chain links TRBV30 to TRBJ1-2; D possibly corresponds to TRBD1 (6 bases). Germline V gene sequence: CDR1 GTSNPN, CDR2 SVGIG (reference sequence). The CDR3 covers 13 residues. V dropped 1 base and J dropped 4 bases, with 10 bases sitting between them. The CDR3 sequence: CAWSGQDGYGYTF. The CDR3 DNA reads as TGTGCCTGGAGTGGACAGGATGGCTATGGCTACACCTTC.

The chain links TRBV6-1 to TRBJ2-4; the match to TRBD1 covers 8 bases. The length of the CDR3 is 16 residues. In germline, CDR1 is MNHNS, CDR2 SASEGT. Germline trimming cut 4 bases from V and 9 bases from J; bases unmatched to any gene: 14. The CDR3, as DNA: TGTGCCAGCAGTGGGCAAATGGGGCTTGGACAGGGCATTCAGTACTTC. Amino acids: CASSGQMGLGQGIQYF.

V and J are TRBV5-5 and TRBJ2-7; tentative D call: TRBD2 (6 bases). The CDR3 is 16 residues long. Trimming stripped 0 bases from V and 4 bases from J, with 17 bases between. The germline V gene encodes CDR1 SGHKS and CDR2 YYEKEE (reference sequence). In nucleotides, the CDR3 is TGTGCCAGCAGCTTGGGTTCCGGGAGCCCTCTTTACGAGCAGTACTTC. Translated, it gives CASSLGSGSPLYEQYF. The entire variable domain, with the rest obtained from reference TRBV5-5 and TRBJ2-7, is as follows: DAGVTQSPTHLIKTRGQQVTLRCSPISGHKSVSWYQQVLGQGPQFIFQYYEKEERGRGNFPDRFSARQFPNYSSELNVNALLLGDSALYLCASSLGSGSPLYEQYFGPGTRLTVT.

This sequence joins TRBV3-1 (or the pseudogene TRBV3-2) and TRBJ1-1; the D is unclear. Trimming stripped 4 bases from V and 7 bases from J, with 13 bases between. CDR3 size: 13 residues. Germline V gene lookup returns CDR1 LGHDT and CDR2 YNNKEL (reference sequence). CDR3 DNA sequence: TGTGCCAGCAGCCCTCGATCCTCGGTTGAAGCTTTCTTT. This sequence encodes CASSPRSSVEAFF.

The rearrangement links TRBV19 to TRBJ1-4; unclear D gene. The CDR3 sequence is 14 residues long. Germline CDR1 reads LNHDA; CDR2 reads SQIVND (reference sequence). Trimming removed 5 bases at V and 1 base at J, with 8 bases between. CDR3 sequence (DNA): TGTGCCAGTAGTCCTTATGTAACTAATGAAAAACTGTTTTTT. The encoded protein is CASSPYVTNEKLFF.

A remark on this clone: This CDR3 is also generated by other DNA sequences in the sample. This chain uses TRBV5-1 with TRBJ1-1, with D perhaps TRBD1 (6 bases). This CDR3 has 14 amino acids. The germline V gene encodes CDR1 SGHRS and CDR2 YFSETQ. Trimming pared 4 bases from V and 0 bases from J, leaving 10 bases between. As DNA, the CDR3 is TGCGCCAGCAGCAGCGGACAGTTGAACACTGAAGCTTTCTTT. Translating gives CASSSGQLNTEAFF.

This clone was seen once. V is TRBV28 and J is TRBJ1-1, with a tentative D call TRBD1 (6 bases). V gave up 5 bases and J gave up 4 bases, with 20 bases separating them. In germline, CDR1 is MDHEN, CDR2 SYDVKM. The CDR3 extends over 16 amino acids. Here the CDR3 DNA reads TGTGCCAGCAGTCCACTACGGGACACTTGGGGCACTGAAGCTTTCTTT. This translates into CASSPLRDTWGTEAFF.

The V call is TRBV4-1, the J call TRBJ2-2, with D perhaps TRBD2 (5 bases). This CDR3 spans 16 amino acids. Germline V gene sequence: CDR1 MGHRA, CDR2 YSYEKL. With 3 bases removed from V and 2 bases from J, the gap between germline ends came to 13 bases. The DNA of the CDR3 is TGCGCCAGCAGCCAGCGGGCGGAGTTAAACACCGGGGAGCTGTTTTTT. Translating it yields CASSQRAELNTGELFF.

The CDR3, as DNA: TGTGCCAGCAGCTTTGGGACAGGGGACGGCTACACCTTC. Its protein is CASSFGTGDGYTF. This chain joins TRBV7-3 and TRBJ1-2, with 10 bases identical to TRBD1. CDR1 and CDR2 (germline): SGHTA, FQGTGA. CDR3 length: 13 amino acids. After removal of 3 bases from V and 8 bases from J, the junction contained 3 bases not matched to a gene.

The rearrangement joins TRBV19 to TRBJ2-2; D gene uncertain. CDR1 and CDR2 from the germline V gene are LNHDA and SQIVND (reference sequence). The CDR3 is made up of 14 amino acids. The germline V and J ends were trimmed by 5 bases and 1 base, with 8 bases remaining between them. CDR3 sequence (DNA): TGTGCCAGTAGTTCCCCCGGGAACACCGGGGAGCTGTTTTTT. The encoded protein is CASSSPGNTGELFF.

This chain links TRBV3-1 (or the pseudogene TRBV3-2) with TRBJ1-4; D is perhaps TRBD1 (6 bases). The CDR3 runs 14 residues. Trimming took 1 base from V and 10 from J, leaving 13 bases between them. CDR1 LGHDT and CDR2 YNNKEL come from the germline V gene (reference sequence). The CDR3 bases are TGTGCCAGCAGCCAAGGGGTAGGGGGTCGAAAACTGTTTTTT. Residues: CASSQGVGGRKLFF.

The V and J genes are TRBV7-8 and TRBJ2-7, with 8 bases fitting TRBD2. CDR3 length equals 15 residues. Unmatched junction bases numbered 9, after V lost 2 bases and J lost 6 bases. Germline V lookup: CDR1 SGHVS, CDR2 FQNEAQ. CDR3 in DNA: TGTGCCAGCAGCTTATTCGGGACTAGTGGCTCCGAGCAGTACTTC. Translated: CASSLFGTSGSEQYF. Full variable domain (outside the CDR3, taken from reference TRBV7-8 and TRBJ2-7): GAGVSQSPRYKVAKRGQDVALRCDPISGHVSLFWYQQALGQGPEFLTYFQNEAQLDKSGLPSDRFFAERPEGSVSTLKIQRTQQEDSAVYLCASSLFGTSGSEQYFGPGTRLTVT.

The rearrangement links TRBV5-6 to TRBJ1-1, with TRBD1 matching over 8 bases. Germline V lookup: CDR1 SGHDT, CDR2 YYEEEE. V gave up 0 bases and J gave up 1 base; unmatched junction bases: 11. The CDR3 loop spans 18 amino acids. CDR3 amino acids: CASSLARARGPKNTEAFF. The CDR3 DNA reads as TGTGCCAGCAGCTTGGCGAGGGCCAGGGGGCCTAAGAACACTGAAGCTTTCTTT.

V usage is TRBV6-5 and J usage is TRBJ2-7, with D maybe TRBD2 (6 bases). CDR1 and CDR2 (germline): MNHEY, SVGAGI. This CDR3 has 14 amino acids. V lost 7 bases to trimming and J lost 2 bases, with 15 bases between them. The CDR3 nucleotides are TGTGCCAGCAAAAGAGCTGAGCGGGCCTACGAGCAGTACGTC. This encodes CASKRAERAYEQYV.

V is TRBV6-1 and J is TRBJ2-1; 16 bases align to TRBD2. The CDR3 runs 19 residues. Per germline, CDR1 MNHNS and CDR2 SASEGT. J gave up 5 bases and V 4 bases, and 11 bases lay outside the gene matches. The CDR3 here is CASSAQRPGLAGGNNEQFF. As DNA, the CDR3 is TGTGCCAGCAGTGCTCAAAGACCGGGACTAGCGGGAGGGAACAATGAGCAGTTCTTC.